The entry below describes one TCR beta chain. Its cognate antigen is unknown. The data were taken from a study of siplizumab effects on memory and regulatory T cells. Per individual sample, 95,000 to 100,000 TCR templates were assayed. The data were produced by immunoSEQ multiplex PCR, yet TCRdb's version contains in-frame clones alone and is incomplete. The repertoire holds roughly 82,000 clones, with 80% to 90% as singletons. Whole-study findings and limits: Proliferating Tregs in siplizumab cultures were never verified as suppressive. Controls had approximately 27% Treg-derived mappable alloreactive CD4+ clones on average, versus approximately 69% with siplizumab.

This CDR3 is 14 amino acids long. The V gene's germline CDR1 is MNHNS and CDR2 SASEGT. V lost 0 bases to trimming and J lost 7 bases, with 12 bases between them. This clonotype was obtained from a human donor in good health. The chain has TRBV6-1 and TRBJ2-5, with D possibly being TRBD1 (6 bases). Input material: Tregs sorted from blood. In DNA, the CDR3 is TGTGCCAGCAGTGAAGCGTGGACAGTTGGGACCCAGTACTTC. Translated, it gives CASSEAWTVGTQYF.